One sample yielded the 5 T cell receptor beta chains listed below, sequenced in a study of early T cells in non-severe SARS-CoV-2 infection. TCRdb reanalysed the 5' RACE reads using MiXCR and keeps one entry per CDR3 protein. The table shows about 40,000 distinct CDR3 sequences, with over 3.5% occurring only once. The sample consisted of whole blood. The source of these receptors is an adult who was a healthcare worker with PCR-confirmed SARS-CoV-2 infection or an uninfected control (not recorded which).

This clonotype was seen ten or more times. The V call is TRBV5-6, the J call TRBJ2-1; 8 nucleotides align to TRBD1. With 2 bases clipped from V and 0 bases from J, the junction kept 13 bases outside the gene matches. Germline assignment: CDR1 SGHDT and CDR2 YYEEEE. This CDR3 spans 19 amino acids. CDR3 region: CASSFPWTGQVASYNEQFF. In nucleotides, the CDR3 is TGTGCCAGCAGCTTTCCATGGACAGGGCAAGTGGCCTCCTACAATGAGCAGTTCTTC.

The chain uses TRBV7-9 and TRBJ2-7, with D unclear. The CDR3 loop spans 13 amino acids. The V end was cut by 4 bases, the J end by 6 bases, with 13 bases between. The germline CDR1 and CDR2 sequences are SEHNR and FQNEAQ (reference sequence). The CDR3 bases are TGTGCCAGCAGCTCGGGCAGTGGGGTCGAGCAGTACTTC. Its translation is CASSSGSGVEQYF.

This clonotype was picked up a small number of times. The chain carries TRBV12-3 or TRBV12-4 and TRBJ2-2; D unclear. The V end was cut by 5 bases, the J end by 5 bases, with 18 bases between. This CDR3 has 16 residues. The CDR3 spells CASSPSPPLVTGELFF. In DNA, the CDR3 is TGTGCCAGCAGTCCATCACCCCCGTTAGTAACCGGGGAGCTGTTTTTT.

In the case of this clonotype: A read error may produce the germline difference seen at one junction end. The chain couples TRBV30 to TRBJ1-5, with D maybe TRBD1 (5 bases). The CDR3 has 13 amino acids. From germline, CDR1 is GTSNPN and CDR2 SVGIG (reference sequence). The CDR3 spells CAWSFSTDQPQLF. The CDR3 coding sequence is TGTGCCTGGAGTTTCTCGACAGACCAGCCCCAGCTTTTT. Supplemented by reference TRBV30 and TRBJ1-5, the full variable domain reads SQTIHQWPATLVQPVGSPLSLECTVEGTSNPNLYWYRQAAGRGLQLLFYSVGIGQISSEVPQNLSASRPQDRQFILSSKKLLLSDSGFYLCAWSFSTDQPQLFGDGTRLSIL.

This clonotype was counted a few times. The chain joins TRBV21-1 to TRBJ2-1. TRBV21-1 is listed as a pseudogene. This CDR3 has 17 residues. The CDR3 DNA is TGTGCCAGCAGCAAAGTGTTAAGGAGATACGTCCAGAATGAGCAGTTCTTC. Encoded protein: CASSKVLRRYVQNEQFF.